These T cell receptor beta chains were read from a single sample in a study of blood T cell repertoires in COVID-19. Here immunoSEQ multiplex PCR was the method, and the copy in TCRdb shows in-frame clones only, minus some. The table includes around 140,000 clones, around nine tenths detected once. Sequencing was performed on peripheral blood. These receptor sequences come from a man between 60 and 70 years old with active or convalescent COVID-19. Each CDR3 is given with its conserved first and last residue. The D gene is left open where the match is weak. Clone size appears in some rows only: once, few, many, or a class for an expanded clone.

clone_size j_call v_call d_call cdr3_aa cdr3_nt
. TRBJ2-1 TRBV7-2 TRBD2 CASSLALAGGEQFF TGTGCCAGCAGCTTAGCGCTGGCGGGGGGCGAGCAGTTCTTC
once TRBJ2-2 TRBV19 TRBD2 CASSAGTSGRPLGELFF TGTGCCAGTAGTGCAGGGACTAGCGGTAGGCCTCTCGGGGAGCTGTTTTTT
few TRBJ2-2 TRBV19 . CASTWRASGTGELFF TGTGCCAGTACCTGGCGGGCGTCGGGCACCGGGGAGCTGTTTTTT
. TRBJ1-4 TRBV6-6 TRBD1 CASTGGFNEKLFF TGTGCCAGCACAGGGGGATTTAATGAAAAACTGTTTTTT
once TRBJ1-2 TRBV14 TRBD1 CASSPGQNYGYTF TGTGCCAGCAGCCCGGGACAGAACTATGGCTACACCTTC
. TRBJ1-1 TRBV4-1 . CASSQPLLREGSTEAFF TGCGCCAGCAGCCAACCCCTCCTGCGGGAAGGGAGCACTGAAGCTTTCTTT
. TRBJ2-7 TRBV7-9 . CASSQPAGSSYEQYF TGTGCCAGCAGCCAACCGGCGGGCAGCTCCTACGAGCAGTACTTC
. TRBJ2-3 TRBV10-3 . CAISLSESGTDTQYF TGTGCCATCTCCCTTAGCGAGAGTGGGACAGATACGCAGTATTTT
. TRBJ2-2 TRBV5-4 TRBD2 CASSLAQRGNTGELFF TGTGCCAGCAGCTTGGCCCAGCGGGGTAACACCGGGGAGCTGTTTTTT
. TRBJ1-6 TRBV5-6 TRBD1 CASNLGQINSPLHF TGTGCCAGCAACTTGGGACAGATTAATTCACCCCTCCACTTT
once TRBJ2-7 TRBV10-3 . CAISEPKAGNTYEQYF TGTGCCATCAGTGAGCCGAAAGCCGGGAATACCTACGAGCAGTACTTC
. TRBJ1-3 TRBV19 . CASSISAGYVSGNTIYF TGTGCCAGTAGTATCTCTGCAGGCTATGTCTCTGGAAACACCATATATTTT
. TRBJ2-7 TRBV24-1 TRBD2 CATSDSSGSTYEQYF TGTGCCACCAGTGACTCTAGCGGGAGTACCTACGAGCAGTACTTC
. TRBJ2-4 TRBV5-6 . CASNQDKKVNIQYF TGTGCCAGCAACCAGGACAAGAAAGTAAACATTCAGTACTTC
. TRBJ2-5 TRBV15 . CATSRGPGTRGETQYF TGTGCCACCAGCAGAGGTCCCGGGACCCGGGGGGAGACCCAGTACTTC
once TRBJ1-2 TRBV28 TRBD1 CASSKGAGGYTF TGTGCCAGCAGTAAGGGGGCGGGTGGCTACACCTTC
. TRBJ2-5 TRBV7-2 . CASSPSGTSSETQYF TGTGCCAGCAGCCCCTCAGGCACTAGCAGCGAGACCCAGTACTTC
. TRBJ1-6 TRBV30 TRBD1 CAWSPGTEYSPLHF TGTGCCTGGAGCCCCGGGACAGAATATTCACCCCTCCACTTT
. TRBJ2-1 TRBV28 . CASTLAVGYNEQFF TGTGCCAGCACCTTAGCGGTAGGCTACAATGAGCAGTTCTTC
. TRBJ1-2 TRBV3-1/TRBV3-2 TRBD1 CASSDRDRDYGYTF TGTGCCAGCAGCGACCGGGACAGGGACTATGGCTACACCTTC
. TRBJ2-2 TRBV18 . CASSPVQGGTGELFF TGTGCCAGCTCACCAGTACAGGGCGGCACCGGGGAGCTGTTTTTT
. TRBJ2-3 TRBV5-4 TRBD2 CASSLSGGRTTDTQYF TGTGCCAGCAGCTTGTCTGGCGGGAGGACCACAGATACGCAGTATTTT
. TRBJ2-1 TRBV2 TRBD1 CASLAGGVYEQFF TGTGCCAGTCTAGCAGGGGGCGTCTATGAGCAGTTCTTC
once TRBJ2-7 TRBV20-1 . CSALIGPEQYF TGCAGTGCGTTGATTGGGCCCGAGCAGTACTTC
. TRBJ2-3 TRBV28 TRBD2 CASSLIGRGTDTQYF TGTGCCAGCAGTTTAATCGGGAGGGGCACAGATACGCAGTATTTT
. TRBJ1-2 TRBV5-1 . CASSLGSGAYGYTF TGCGCCAGCAGCTTGGGGAGCGGGGCATATGGCTACACCTTC
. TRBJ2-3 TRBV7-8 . CASSLRPGEWDTQYF TGTGCCAGCAGCTTACGACCAGGGGAGTGGGATACGCAGTATTTT
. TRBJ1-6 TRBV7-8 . CASSPGNSPLHF TGTGCCAGCAGCCCAGGGAATTCACCCCTCCACTTT
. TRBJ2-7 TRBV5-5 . CASSLELSSYEQYF TGTGCCAGCAGCTTGGAACTGAGCTCCTACGAGCAGTACTTC
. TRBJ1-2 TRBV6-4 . CASSDPGGKNYGYTF TGTGCCAGCAGTGACCCCGGGGGAAAAAACTATGGCTACACCTTC
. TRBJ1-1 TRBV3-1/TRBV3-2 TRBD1 CASSQGTGSLTEAFF TGTGCCAGCAGCCAAGGGACAGGGTCTCTCACTGAAGCTTTCTTT
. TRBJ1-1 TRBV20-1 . CRLQRGPEAFF TGCAGACTCCAACGGGGTCCTGAAGCTTTCTTT
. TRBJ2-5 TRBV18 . CASSPPGSTGETQYF TGTGCCAGCTCACCACCGGGAAGCACGGGGGAGACCCAGTACTTC
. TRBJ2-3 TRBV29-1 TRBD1 CSVDGDRVSSTDTQYF TGCAGCGTTGATGGGGACAGAGTTTCTAGCACAGATACGCAGTATTTT
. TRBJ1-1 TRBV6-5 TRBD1 CASTKGTGRTEAFF TGTGCCAGCACCAAAGGGACAGGGCGCACTGAAGCTTTCTTT
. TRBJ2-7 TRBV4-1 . CASSHPGAGAIGEQYF TGCGCCAGCAGCCACCCCGGGGCAGGGGCGATAGGGGAGCAGTACTTC
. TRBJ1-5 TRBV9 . CASSVGPAGDQPQHF TGTGCCAGCAGCGTAGGTCCCGCGGGCGATCAGCCCCAGCATTTT
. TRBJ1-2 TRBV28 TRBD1 CASSLYEGQGGGYTF TGTGCCAGCAGTTTATATGAAGGACAGGGTGGTGGCTACACCTTC
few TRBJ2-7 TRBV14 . CASSQGRGPGYEQYF TGTGCCAGCAGCCAAGGTAGGGGCCCAGGCTACGAGCAGTACTTC
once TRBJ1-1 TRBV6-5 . CASNRDSEAFF TGTGCCAGCAATCGGGATTCTGAAGCTTTCTTT
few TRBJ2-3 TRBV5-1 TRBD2 CASSFSGGGSTDTQYF TGCGCCAGCAGCTTTAGTGGGGGAGGGAGCACAGATACGCAGTATTTT
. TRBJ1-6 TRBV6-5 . CASKIKRYNSPLHF TGTGCCAGCAAAATAAAGCGCTATAATTCACCCCTCCACTTT
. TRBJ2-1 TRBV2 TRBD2 CASSEGLAGYNEQFF TGTGCCAGCAGTGAAGGGCTAGCGGGTTACAATGAGCAGTTCTTC
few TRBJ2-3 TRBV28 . CASSLRRDTQYF TGTGCCAGCAGTTTACGGCGGGATACGCAGTATTTT
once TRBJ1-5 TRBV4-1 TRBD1 CASSQERGQGYGNQPQHF TGCGCCAGCAGCCAAGAAAGGGGGCAGGGCTACGGCAATCAGCCCCAGCATTTT
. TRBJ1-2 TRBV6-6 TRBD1 CASRTDRDGYTF TGTGCCAGCAGGACGGACAGGGATGGCTACACCTTC
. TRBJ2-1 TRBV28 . CASSAYNEQFF TGTGCCAGCAGCGCCTACAATGAGCAGTTCTTC
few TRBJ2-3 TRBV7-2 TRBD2 CASRQAGGHTDTQYF TGTGCCAGCAGACAAGCGGGGGGGCACACAGATACGCAGTATTTT
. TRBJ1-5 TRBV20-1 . CSASIENSNQPQHF TGCAGTGCTAGTATAGAGAATAGCAATCAGCCCCAGCATTTT
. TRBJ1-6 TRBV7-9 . CASSKTGSSYNSPLHF TGTGCCAGCAGCAAGACAGGCAGCTCCTATAATTCACCCCTCCACTTT
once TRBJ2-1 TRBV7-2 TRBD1 CASSPTGTGGGIF TGTGCCAGCAGCCCGACCGGGACAGGGGGGGGGATCTTC
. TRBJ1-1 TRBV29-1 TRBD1 CSVTDRGVSEAFF TGCAGCGTTACGGACAGGGGGGTCTCTGAAGCTTTCTTT
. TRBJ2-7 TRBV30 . CAWSVSDEQYF TGTGCCTGGAGTGTGTCGGACGAGCAGTACTTC
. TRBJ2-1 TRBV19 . CASRTANSSYNEQFF TGTGCCAGCCGGACAGCGAACAGCTCCTACAATGAGCAGTTCTTC
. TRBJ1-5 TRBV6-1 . CASSELTGVGQPQHF TGTGCCAGCAGTGAGTTGACAGGTGTAGGTCAGCCCCAGCATTTT
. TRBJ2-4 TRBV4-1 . CASSQRTAENIQYF TGCGCCAGCAGCCAGCGGACAGCCGAAAACATTCAGTACTTC
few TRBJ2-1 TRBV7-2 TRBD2 CASSSLGASGRHEQFF TGTGCCAGCAGTTCCCTGGGGGCTAGCGGGAGACATGAGCAGTTCTTC
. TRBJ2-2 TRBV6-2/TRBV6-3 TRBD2 CASSYPRLAGGPASAGELFF TGTGCCAGCAGTTACCCCAGACTAGCGGGGGGGCCAGCCTCGGCCGGGGAGCTGTTTTTT
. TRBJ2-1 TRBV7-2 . CASRGGTNYNEQFF TGTGCCAGCAGGGGGGGTACGAACTACAATGAGCAGTTCTTC